This passage covers 25 T cell receptor beta chains from one sample sequenced in a study of regulatory T cells in long-lasting Graves disease. Time point described: persistent/refractory GD, antithyroid drugs over 5 years with positive TRAb. RNA from PBMCs was the source of the TCR library. Arm-PCR of CDR3 regions with iRepertoire HTBI primers generated TCR beta libraries. TCRdb reprocessed the multiplex PCR reads via MiXCR and lists one record per CDR3 protein. The data show about 400,000 distinct CDR3 sequences, less than 25% seen once. Material: peripheral blood mononuclear cells (PBMCs), obtained when the disease was refractory, from a patient treated with antithyroid drugs. The receptor set was obtained from a female donor with Graves disease.

The rearrangement links TRBV20-1 to TRBJ1-2, with 8 nucleotides matching TRBD1. CDR1 is DFQATT and CDR2 is SNEGSKA in the germline V gene (reference sequence). The CDR3 consists of 14 residues. The trim removed 1 base at V and 4 bases at J, leaving 5 bases unmatched. The CDR3 DNA reads TGCAGTGCTAGAGTTGACAGGGGAAGCTATGGCTACACCTTC. This translates into CSARVDRGSYGYTF.

The chain links TRBV5-8 to TRBJ1-2, with D possibly matching TRBD1 (5 bases). CDR1 is SGHTS and CDR2 is YDEGEE in the germline V gene. With 5 bases removed from V and 2 bases from J, the gap between germline ends came to 13 bases. CDR3 length: 14 amino acids. Here the CDR3 DNA reads TGTGCCAGCAGAAGCGAGCCAGGGAACTATGGCTACACCTTC. It is translated as CASRSEPGNYGYTF.

This clonotype was seen more than once but under ten times. The chain carries TRBV5-5 and TRBJ1-2, with 9 positions matching TRBD1. V shed 4 bases and J 6 bases; nucleotides not matched to a gene: 10. Germline CDR1 SGHKS, CDR2 YYEKEE (reference sequence). The CDR3 runs 15 residues. CDR3 DNA: TGTGCCAGCAGCCCCTACAGCCGGACAGGGGATGGCTACACCTTC. Its translation: CASSPYSRTGDGYTF.

This clonotype was seen more than once but under ten times. The rearrangement uses TRBV7-9 and TRBJ2-5; a weak D match, TRBD1 (5 bases). Germline CDR1 reads SEHNR; CDR2 reads FQNEAQ (reference sequence). CDR3 length equals 15 residues. V lost 2 bases to trimming and J lost 3 bases, with 13 bases between them. The CDR3 DNA reads TGTGCCAGCAGCTTACCCACGGACAAGGAAGAGACCCAGTACTTC. This translates into CASSLPTDKEETQYF. Using reference TRBV7-9 and TRBJ2-5 for the parts outside the CDR3, the full variable domain is DTGVSQNPRHKITKRGQNVTFRCDPISEHNRLYWYRQTLGQGPEFLTYFQNEAQLEKSRLLSDRFSAERPKGSFSTLEIQRTEQGDSAMYLCASSLPTDKEETQYFGPGTRLLVL.

This clonotype was seen many times. The chain has TRBV2 and TRBJ1-2, with D perhaps TRBD1 (5 bases). V was shortened by 7 bases and J by 7 bases, with 13 bases between the two germline ends. The CDR3 spans 12 residues. Germline lookup yields CDR1 SNHLY and CDR2 FYNNEI. This CDR3 reads CASTGAVLGYTF. The CDR3 coding sequence is TGTGCCAGCACCGGGGCTGTCCTTGGCTACACCTTC.

Concerning this clonotype: Compared with germline, one end of the junction differs, possibly owing to a read error. The rearrangement joins TRBV6-5 to TRBJ1-1; TRBD1 might be the D (6 bases). Germline V gene sequence: CDR1 MNHEY, CDR2 SVGAGI. The CDR3 totals 12 residues. CDR3 DNA: TGCGCCAGCAGTTGGTCGGGACAAGGAGCTTTCTTT. Its translation: CASSWSGQGAFF.

This clonotype came up many times. The J gene is TRBJ1-2, the V gene TRBV5-6; TRBD1 is a possible D gene (6 bases). CDR1 is SGHDT, CDR2 YYEEEE, per germline. The V gene lost 5 bases and the J gene lost 4 bases, with 15 bases spanning the gap. There are 14 residues in the CDR3. For the CDR3, the DNA is TGTGCCAGCAGATCACAGGGTAGGAGCTATGGCTACACCTTC. This encodes CASRSQGRSYGYTF. The full variable domain, its missing parts supplied by reference TRBV5-6 and TRBJ1-2, is DAGVTQSPTHLIKTRGQQVTLRCSPKSGHDTVSWYQQALGQGPQFIFQYYEEEERQRGNFPDRFSGHQFPNYSSELNVNALLLGDSALYLCASRSQGRSYGYTFGSGTRLTVV.

This clonotype showed up many times. The V and J genes are TRBV2 and TRBJ2-5, with 8 bases aligning to TRBD1. Trimming at V came to 10 bases and at J to 5 bases, leaving 9 bases not matched to a gene. Germline V gives CDR1 SNHLY, CDR2 FYNNEI. The CDR3 is 13 amino acids. CDR3 sequence: CATSGQGGETQYF. CDR3 nucleotides: TGTGCCACCAGCGGACAGGGTGGGGAGACCCAGTACTTC.

The rearrangement links TRBV20-1 to TRBJ2-7, with D hard to call. CDR1 and CDR2 (germline): DFQATT, SNEGSKA (reference sequence). V dropped 4 bases and J dropped 4 bases, with 14 bases sitting between them. The CDR3 totals 13 residues. CDR3 DNA sequence: TGCAGTGCTACACCGACCACCCAATACGAGCAGTACTTC. It encodes CSATPTTQYEQYF.

Only one count was recorded for this clonotype. The gene calls are TRBV3-1 and TRBJ2-7; 10 bases align to TRBD1. After removal of 1 base from V and 9 bases from J, the junction contained 3 bases not matched to a gene. CDR3 length: 13 residues. Germline lookup yields CDR1 LGHDT and CDR2 YNNKEL (reference sequence). CDR3 in amino acids: CASSQGQGARQYF. The CDR3 DNA reads TGTGCCAGCAGCCAAGGACAGGGGGCACGGCAGTACTTC.

This clonotype was detected ten times or more. The chain joins TRBV20-1 to TRBJ2-7; no clear D gene. CDR1 is DFQATT, CDR2 SNEGSKA, per germline (reference sequence). V was shortened by 4 bases and J by 5 bases, with 18 bases between the two germline ends. The CDR3 covers 14 residues. The CDR3 reads CSAKTFKPTDEQYF. As DNA, the CDR3 is TGCAGTGCTAAAACGTTTAAACCGACTGACGAGCAGTACTTC.

This chain joins TRBV7-2 and TRBJ2-2; 7 bases map to TRBD1. This CDR3 spans 16 amino acids. In germline, CDR1 is SGHTA, CDR2 FQGNSA. V shed 3 bases, J shed 6 bases, and the junction held 10 bases outside the gene matches. The DNA of the CDR3 is TGTGCCAGCAGCTTTACGCTTGGGACAGTGGCCGGGGAGCTGTTTTTT. This encodes CASSFTLGTVAGELFF.

The chain employs TRBV5-1 and TRBJ2-7; no clear D gene. The length of the CDR3 is 14 residues. Trimming took 0 bases from V and 3 from J, leaving 10 bases between them. The V gene's germline CDR1 is SGHRS and CDR2 YFSETQ. The CDR3 DNA reads as TGCGCCAGCAGCTTGGTTGGTAACGACTACGAGCAGTACTTC. As protein: CASSLVGNDYEQYF.

The chain uses TRBV18 and TRBJ1-1; D gene ambiguous. The CDR3 is 12 amino acids. The germline V and J ends were trimmed by 1 base and 3 bases, with 3 bases remaining between them. Germline loops: CDR1 KGHSH, CDR2 LQKENI. The CDR3 spells CASSPRHTEAFF. In DNA form, the CDR3 reads TGTGCCAGCTCACCACGACACACTGAAGCTTTCTTT.

This clonotype was detected only a few times. The chain recombines TRBV12-3 or TRBV12-4 with TRBJ2-3; the D gene is possibly TRBD2 (7 bases). V was shortened by 7 bases and J by 1 base, with 9 bases between the two germline ends. This CDR3 has 13 residues. CDR3 bases: TGTGCCAGCAAAGGGGGGGGCACAGATACGCAGTATTTT. It yields the protein CASKGGGTDTQYF.

Of note for this clonotype: A single base separates this from a much larger clone, so it may be a read error. The chain couples TRBV5-1 to TRBJ1-2; D is unresolved. V gave up 3 bases and J gave up 0 bases, with 12 bases separating them. The CDR3 has 15 amino acids. Germline-derived CDR1 and CDR2 are SGHRS and YFSETQ. CDR3 sequence reads: CASSSGVPSNYGYTF. The CDR3 DNA reads TGCGCCAGCAGCTCCGGTGTCCCTTCTAACTATGGCTACACCTTC.

This clonotype was seen a few times. V gene TRBV7-9 combines with J gene TRBJ2-5; 7 nucleotides agree with TRBD1. The germline V gene encodes CDR1 SEHNR and CDR2 FQNEAQ (reference sequence). V lost 4 bases and J lost 6; bases outside the gene matches: 11. The CDR3 is 15 residues long. The CDR3 DNA is TGTGCCAGCAGCTCCCCGGGACAGTGGATGAAGACCCAGTACTTC. Translating it yields CASSSPGQWMKTQYF.

This clonotype was counted ten times or more. The chain has TRBV10-3 and TRBJ1-2; D might be TRBD1 (5 bases). The V and J ends lost 2 bases and 7 bases respectively, with 8 bases between them. CDR3 size: 12 residues. The germline gives CDR1 ENHRY, CDR2 SYGVKD. The CDR3 DNA sequence: TGTGCCATCAGTGAGCTCGGGACTGGCTACACCTTC. Its translation is CAISELGTGYTF.

This clonotype was seen a handful of times. The V call is TRBV9, the J call TRBJ1-3; TRBD1 agrees at 9 bases. Germline V CDR1 and CDR2: SGDLS, YYNGEE. The CDR3 has 20 amino acids. Trimming removed 2 bases from V and 4 bases from J; junction bases left unmatched: 19. CDR3 amino acids: CASSVSGQGFFTLPGNTIYF. Written as DNA, the CDR3 is TGTGCCAGCAGCGTTTCGGGACAGGGCTTTTTCACTCTACCCGGAAACACCATATATTTT.

This clonotype was counted ten times or more. The rearrangement links TRBV6-1 to TRBJ2-7; 12 bases line up with TRBD2. Germline values: CDR1 MNHNS, CDR2 SASEGT. The CDR3 contains 15 residues. The V and J ends lost 6 bases and 5 bases, in that order; junction bases with no gene match: 8. CDR3 coding DNA: TGTGCCAGCAGCAGGACTAGCGGGGAAAGGAACGAGCAGTACTTC. Its translation: CASSRTSGERNEQYF.

Concerning this clonotype itself: The junction and the germline gene differ at one end; a read error may be behind it. The genes are TRBV12-3 or TRBV12-4 and TRBJ2-7; D ambiguous. The CDR3 length is 14 residues. The CDR3 bases are TGTGCCAGCAGTTTATCGGCCGGCGCCCCGACCGTCAACTTC. Its protein is CASSLSAGAPTVNF.

This clonotype turned up a few times. The chain carries TRBV6-1 and TRBJ1-1; D gene ambiguous. CDR3 length: 16 residues. Germline V CDR1 and CDR2: MNHNS, SASEGT. Trimming left V 6 bases short and J 2 bases short, with 19 bases between. CDR3 nucleotide sequence: TGTGCCAGCAGCCCGTTCGAGCAAGCGTTAAACACTGAAGCTTTCTTT. Protein product: CASSPFEQALNTEAFF.

In this sample, this clonotype turned up many times. The gene calls are TRBV19 and TRBJ2-7, with 8 bases identical to TRBD2. This CDR3 has 20 amino acids. The junction had 24 bases not matched to a gene; V was cut back by 6 bases and J by 2 bases. Germline V gene data show CDR1 as LNHDA and CDR2 as SQIVND (reference sequence). The CDR3 DNA reads TGTGCCAGTAGCCCCCCGGGGAGCGCGGGGGGACGCTTCGGCCCCTACGAGCAGTACTTC. This encodes CASSPPGSAGGRFGPYEQYF. Filled out from reference TRBV19 and TRBJ2-7, the complete variable domain reads DGGITQSPKYLFRKEGQNVTLSCEQNLNHDAMYWYRQDPGQGLRLIYYSQIVNDFQKGDIAEGYSVSREKKESFPLTVTSAQKNPTAFYLCASSPPGSAGGRFGPYEQYFGPGTRLTVT.

The chain uses TRBV6-4 and TRBJ1-5; D is unclear. Looked up from germline, CDR1 is MRHNA and CDR2 is SNTAGT. The CDR3 is 11 residues long. Trimming took off 7 bases at V and 7 bases at J, with 8 bases between the two ends. As DNA, the CDR3 is TGTGCCAGCACTATCGGCCAGCCCCAGCATTTT. This translates into CASTIGQPQHF.

This clonotype was observed a few times. The rearrangement links TRBV6-1 to TRBJ2-1; 8 nucleotides align to TRBD1. Trimming at V came to 6 bases and at J to 12 bases, leaving 13 bases not matched to a gene. Germline-derived CDR1 and CDR2 are MNHNS and SASEGT. CDR3 length equals 14 residues. The CDR3 loop reads CASRGTGIQIGQFF. For the CDR3, the DNA is TGTGCCAGCAGAGGGACAGGTATACAAATCGGGCAGTTCTTC.